This T cell receptor (beta chain) originates from a study of T cell repertoires in cytomegalovirus infection. Overall study: Through public TCR beta signatures, both CMV infection and matching HLA type were indicated.

TCRdb reprocessed the reads with MiXCR, giving one entry per CDR3 protein. The table includes about 130,000 distinct CDR3 sequences, approximately 9.2% detected once. CDR1 and CDR2 (germline): MNHEY, SVGAGI. Trimming removed 3 bases at V and 3 bases at J, with 20 bases between. CDR3 length: 17 amino acids. The table lists this clonotype with many counts. The antigen remains unidentified. Whole-study results and caveats: The ex vivo response was dominated by HLA-C-restricted CMV-specific TCR beta clonotypes. Based on cumulative public TCR beta family frequency, carriers of CMV plus the relevant HLA were identified.

This clonotype originated in a human donor in good health (CMV status not recorded). Some clones in this sample may be carry-over from other donors' samples. Source material: PBMCs. The chain couples TRBV6-5 to TRBJ1-1, with D tentatively TRBD1 (6 bases). CDR3 in amino acids: CASSYLGAGEVHTEAFF. For the CDR3, the DNA is TGTGCCAGCAGTTATCTAGGGGCAGGGGAGGTGCACACTGAAGCTTTCTTT.